The 3 T cell receptor beta chains in this list originate from one sample, sequenced in a study of cytomegalovirus exposure and HLA in healthy donors. PCR was performed using 60 Vbeta and 13 Jbeta primers. Data came from immunoSEQ multiplex PCR; TCRdb stores just in-frame clones and leaves some out. In the table there are fewer than 250,000 clones, roughly 85% of which are singletons. Sequencing input: PBMCs. The receptors come from a man aged 18 to 29 in good health and CMV-seronegative.

The chain couples TRBV13 to TRBJ1-1; the D is unclear. Germline loops: CDR1 PRHDT, CDR2 FYEKMQ (reference sequence). There are 13 residues in the CDR3. V was cut by 8 bases and J by 1 base, with 11 bases left in between. CDR3 nucleotides: TGTGCCAGCCCCGAGACAAGGAACACTGAAGCTTTCTTT. Translated: CASPETRNTEAFF.

CDR3 in amino acids: CASSKRGTDTQYF. DNA of the CDR3: TGTGCCAGCAGTAAGCGGGGGACAGATACGCAGTATTTT. V and J are TRBV28 and TRBJ2-3, with TRBD2 matching 8 bases. There are 13 residues in the CDR3. Germline values: CDR1 MDHEN, CDR2 SYDVKM. With 5 bases clipped from V and 3 bases from J, the junction kept 1 base outside the gene matches.

V is TRBV7-2 and J is TRBJ2-3, with a weak D call TRBD1 (6 bases). Germline CDR1 SGHTA, CDR2 FQGNSA. This CDR3 region has 14 residues. Trimming took off 5 bases at V and 2 bases at J, with 11 bases between the two ends. The DNA of the CDR3 is TGTGCCAGCAGCCCCGGACAGCCCACAGATACGCAGTATTTT. It translates to CASSPGQPTDTQYF.